The 27 T cell receptor beta chains listed next were all sequenced from one sample in a study of blood T cell repertoires in COVID-19. The data were produced by immunoSEQ multiplex PCR, yet TCRdb's version contains in-frame clones alone and is incomplete. The sample has around 250,000 clones; roughly 84% are singletons. The source material was PBMCs or T cells enriched from blood (not recorded which). The receptors originated from a man in his fifties or sixties who had recovered from COVID-19.

This clone was counted once. Written as DNA, the CDR3 is TGTGCCAGCAGTTACCGGGACTTACCTCGCCCCTACGAGCAGTACTTC. Its translation is CASSYRDLPRPYEQYF. The genes are TRBV6-2 or TRBV6-3 and TRBJ2-7; TRBD2 is a possible D gene (6 bases). CDR1 MNHEY and CDR2 SVGEGT come from the germline V gene. V was clipped by 2 bases and J by 2 bases, with 16 bases between them. The CDR3 sequence is 16 residues long.

This clone was counted between two and nine times. This chain connects TRBV3-1 (or the pseudogene TRBV3-2) to TRBJ2-7; 9 nucleotides agree with TRBD1. The germline V gene has CDR1 LGHDT and CDR2 YNNKEL (reference sequence). With V trimmed by 4 bases and J by 6 bases, 7 bases remained unmatched. CDR3 length: 14 residues. The CDR3 spells CASSPSGQGSEQYF. In DNA form, the CDR3 reads TGTGCCAGCAGCCCTTCGGGACAGGGTAGCGAGCAGTACTTC.

The V call is TRBV19, the J call TRBJ2-7, with D unresolved. V lost 6 bases and J 6 bases, leaving 18 bases between the germline ends. Germline loops: CDR1 LNHDA, CDR2 SQIVND (reference sequence). CDR3 size: 14 residues. CDR3: CASRIDQVSAEQYF. In DNA, the CDR3 is TGTGCCAGTAGGATCGACCAGGTATCCGCCGAGCAGTACTTC.

This sequence joins TRBV4-1 and TRBJ1-6, with D maybe TRBD1 (5 bases). Trimming removed 0 bases at V and 9 bases at J, with 12 bases between. The CDR3 is 15 residues long. Germline-derived CDR1 and CDR2 are MGHRA and YSYEKL. CDR3 in amino acids: CASSQDRGVGSPLHF. The CDR3 nucleotides read TGCGCCAGCAGCCAAGATCGGGGGGTTGGTTCACCCCTCCACTTT.

The V call is TRBV30, the J call TRBJ1-2; D is ambiguous. CDR3 size: 11 residues. V lost 0 bases and J 12 bases, leaving 11 bases between the germline ends. Looked up from germline, CDR1 is GTSNPN and CDR2 is SVGIG (reference sequence). The CDR3 DNA follows: TGTGCCTGGAGTGTCCTGGGCTCACACACCTTC. Translation gives CAWSVLGSHTF. Full variable domain (outside the CDR3, taken from reference TRBV30 and TRBJ1-2): SQTIHQWPATLVQPVGSPLSLECTVEGTSNPNLYWYRQAAGRGLQLLFYSVGIGQISSEVPQNLSASRPQDRQFILSSKKLLLSDSGFYLCAWSVLGSHTFGSGTRLTVV.

In nucleotides, the CDR3 is TGTGCCAGCAGCTTAACAGTAGCGGGAGTGATCAACACCGGGGAGCTGTTTTTT. This encodes CASSLTVAGVINTGELFF. The rearrangement joins TRBV7-6 to TRBJ2-2; 9 nucleotides align to TRBD2. V was clipped by 2 bases and J by 2 bases; unmatched bases: 9. Looked up from germline, CDR1 is SGHVS and CDR2 is FNYEAQ. The CDR3 consists of 18 residues.

This clone showed up many times. This chain joins TRBV4-2 and TRBJ2-3; 10 nucleotides align to TRBD2. With 0 bases clipped from V and 6 bases from J, the junction kept 12 bases outside the gene matches. CDR3 length equals 18 residues. Germline assignment: CDR1 LGHNA and CDR2 YNFKEQ. The CDR3 loop is CASSQDGGLAGAGDTQYF. The CDR3 nucleotides are TGTGCCAGCAGCCAAGACGGGGGGCTAGCGGGAGCAGGGGATACGCAGTATTTT.

The sample holds a few counts of this clone. J is TRBJ1-2 and V is TRBV5-1, with 8 bases fitting TRBD1. Germline CDR1 SGHRS, CDR2 YFSETQ. Trimming cost V 4 bases and J 4 bases; bases outside gene matches: 6. This CDR3 contains 14 residues. CDR3: CASSGTGGSYGYTF. The CDR3 nucleotides are TGCGCCAGCAGCGGAACAGGGGGGAGCTATGGCTACACCTTC.

The chain recombines TRBV6-5 with TRBJ1-1; D possibly corresponds to TRBD1 (6 bases). This CDR3 has 13 residues. CDR1 MNHEY and CDR2 SVGAGI come from the germline V gene. The V end was cut by 2 bases, the J end by 4 bases, with 8 bases between. The CDR3 loop reads CASSYGGSTEAFF. The CDR3 DNA reads as TGTGCCAGCAGTTACGGGGGCTCCACTGAAGCTTTCTTT.

The chain employs TRBV19 and TRBJ2-3, with 11 bases aligning to TRBD2. CDR3 length: 13 amino acids. Germline values: CDR1 LNHDA, CDR2 SQIVND (reference sequence). V dropped 5 bases and J dropped 9; count of bases not matched to a gene: 4. This CDR3 is CASSPTSGVTQYF. The DNA for the CDR3 is TGTGCCAGTAGTCCGACTAGCGGGGTAACGCAGTATTTT.

This chain connects TRBV5-1 to TRBJ1-4, with TRBD1 matching over 10 bases. There are 15 residues in the CDR3. Losses at the gene ends were 2 bases for V and 6 bases for J; bases not matched to a gene: 4. In germline, CDR1 is SGHRS, CDR2 YFSETQ. The CDR3 nucleotides are TGCGCCAGCAGCTTTAGTGGGACAGGGGATGAAAAACTGTTTTTT. Its translation is CASSFSGTGDEKLFF.

The V and J genes are TRBV19 and TRBJ1-4; D perhaps matches TRBD1 (6 bases). CDR1 and CDR2 (germline): LNHDA, SQIVND (reference sequence). The ends were cut back, 7 bases at V and 0 bases at J, with 12 bases in the middle. The CDR3 length is 15 residues. The CDR3 bases are TGTGCCAGTAAGAAGACAGGACCAACTAATGAAAAACTGTTTTTT. This gives the protein CASKKTGPTNEKLFF. The variable domain in full, with the rest retrieved from reference TRBV19 and TRBJ1-4, is DGGITQSPKYLFRKEGQNVTLSCEQNLNHDAMYWYRQDPGQGLRLIYYSQIVNDFQKGDIAEGYSVSREKKESFPLTVTSAQKNPTAFYLCASKKTGPTNEKLFFGSGTQLSVL.

The chain recombines TRBV18 with TRBJ2-1; 12 bases are shared with TRBD2. Germline V gene data show CDR1 as KGHSH and CDR2 as LQKENI. Unmatched junction bases numbered 7, after V lost 9 bases and J lost 4 bases. This CDR3 has 15 residues. The DNA for the CDR3 is TGTGCCAGGAAAGGGGGACTAGCGGGTTACAATGAGCAGTTCTTC. Its protein is CARKGGLAGYNEQFF. The complete variable domain, with remaining parts taken from reference TRBV18 and TRBJ2-1, reads NAGVMQNPRHLVRRRGQEARLRCSPMKGHSHVYWYRQLPEEGLKFMVYLQKENIIDESGMPKERFSAEFPKEGPSILRIQQVVRGDSAAYFCARKGGLAGYNEQFFGPGTRLTVL.

The rearrangement links TRBV29-1 to TRBJ2-5; D is perhaps TRBD2 (5 bases). CDR3 length equals 14 residues. Per germline, CDR1 SQVTM and CDR2 ANQGSEA. The V and J ends lost 6 bases and 5 bases respectively, with 19 bases between them. This CDR3 is CSVLLDSRPETQYF. The CDR3 DNA reads TGCAGCGTCCTCTTGGACTCTCGTCCGGAGACCCAGTACTTC.

The chain has TRBV9 and TRBJ2-7; 15 bases fit TRBD2. Germline V CDR1 and CDR2: SGDLS, YYNGEE. The CDR3 extends over 16 amino acids. Trimming cost V 4 bases and J 7 bases; bases outside gene matches: 9. The CDR3 here is CASSSGLAGGLPEQYF. DNA of the CDR3: TGTGCCAGCAGCTCCGGACTAGCGGGGGGGCTGCCGGAGCAGTACTTC. Full variable domain (missing parts from reference TRBV9 and TRBJ2-7): DSGVTQTPKHLITATGQRVTLRCSPRSGDLSVYWYQQSLDQGLQFLIQYYNGEERAKGNILERFSAQQFPDLHSELNLSSLELGDSALYFCASSSGLAGGLPEQYFGPGTRLTVT.

There are a few counts of this clone. This rearrangement joins TRBV11-2 to TRBJ2-3, with 8 bases lining up with TRBD2. J lost 0 bases, V lost 5 bases, and 4 bases had no gene match. The CDR3 runs 15 residues. Per the germline V gene, CDR1 is SGHAT and CDR2 is FQNNGV. In nucleotides, the CDR3 is TGTGCCAGCAGCAAAATAGCGGGGAGCACAGATACGCAGTATTTT. As protein: CASSKIAGSTDTQYF.

The gene calls are TRBV6-6 and TRBJ2-2, with unresolved D. This CDR3 spans 13 amino acids. Germline V gene lookup returns CDR1 MNHNY and CDR2 SVGAGI (reference sequence). V lost 6 bases and J 6 bases, leaving 11 bases between the germline ends. The CDR3 here is CASRPLAAGELFF. For the CDR3, the DNA is TGTGCCAGCAGACCATTAGCCGCCGGGGAGCTGTTTTTT.

This clone was counted between two and nine times. CDR3 protein: CASSATGSDTQYF. CDR3 coding DNA: TGTGCCAGCAGCGCCACAGGGTCGGATACGCAGTATTTT. V gene TRBV9 combines with J gene TRBJ2-3, with D perhaps TRBD1 (6 bases). The V end lost 3 bases, the J end lost 6 bases, and 11 bases lay between the germline ends. Germline CDR1 reads SGDLS; CDR2 reads YYNGEE. The CDR3 runs 13 residues.

The rearrangement uses TRBV9 and TRBJ2-7; TRBD1 aligns across 7 bases. Germline V gene data show CDR1 as SGDLS and CDR2 as YYNGEE. This CDR3 is built from 12 residues. The V and J ends lost 4 bases and 6 bases, in that order; junction bases with no gene match: 4. CDR3 in DNA: TGTGCCAGCAGCCCGGGACAGTTCGAGCAGTACTTC. Its protein is CASSPGQFEQYF.

In its sample, this clone was seen once. J is TRBJ2-2 and V is TRBV3-1 (or the pseudogene TRBV3-2), with 10 bases matching TRBD1. The junction had 12 bases not matched to a gene; V was cut back by 3 bases and J by 2 bases. Germline CDR1 reads LGHDT; CDR2 reads YNNKEL (reference sequence). The CDR3 has 19 amino acids. CDR3 protein: CASSQRSGGTGANTGELFF. The CDR3 nucleotides are TGTGCCAGCAGCCAGAGGTCCGGGGGGACAGGGGCCAACACCGGGGAGCTGTTTTTT.

The chain combines TRBV6-5 with TRBJ2-3; perhaps TRBD2 as D (5 bases). Germline loops: CDR1 MNHEY, CDR2 SVGAGI. With 0 bases removed from V and 0 bases from J, the gap between germline ends came to 7 bases. CDR3 size: 15 residues. The CDR3 DNA reads as TGTGCCAGCAGTTACTCGACTACGAGCACAGATACGCAGTATTTT. It yields the protein CASSYSTTSTDTQYF.

J is TRBJ1-1 and V is TRBV18; 8 nucleotides align to TRBD1. Germline CDR1 reads KGHSH; CDR2 reads LQKENI. There are 13 residues in the CDR3. Trimming removed 4 bases from V and 4 bases from J; junction bases left unmatched: 2. The CDR3 sequence: CASSQQGGTEAFF. The CDR3 coding sequence is TGTGCCAGCTCACAACAGGGGGGCACTGAAGCTTTCTTT.

This chain joins TRBV28 and TRBJ1-5, with 8 bases aligning to TRBD1. This CDR3 has 15 amino acids. The V segment lost 6 bases and the J segment 2 bases; nucleotides outside the gene matches: 6. Per the germline V gene, CDR1 is MDHEN and CDR2 is SYDVKM. The CDR3 loop reads CASSRDRGGNQPQHF. For the CDR3, the DNA is TGTGCCAGCAGCCGCGACAGGGGAGGCAATCAGCCCCAGCATTTT. The full variable domain, its missing parts supplied by reference TRBV28 and TRBJ1-5, is DVKVTQSSRYLVKRTGEKVFLECVQDMDHENMFWYRQDPGLGLRLIYFSYDVKMKEKGDIPEGYSVSREKKERFSLILESASTNQTSMYLCASSRDRGGNQPQHFGDGTRLSIL.

This clone came up a few times. At the DNA level, this CDR3 is encoded by other sequences in the same sample as well. The chain has TRBV5-1 and TRBJ1-1, with no clear D. Germline assignment: CDR1 SGHRS and CDR2 YFSETQ. The length of the CDR3 is 13 residues. Trimming shortened V by 0 bases and J by 0 bases, and 3 bases separated the two germline ends. CDR3 nucleotide sequence: TGCGCCAGCAGCTTGGCGTTGAACACTGAAGCTTTCTTT. Encoded protein: CASSLALNTEAFF.

The CDR3 loop is CASSQGQRVPQHF. DNA of the CDR3: TGTGCCAGCAGCCAAGGACAGCGTGTACCCCAGCATTTT. The chain links TRBV3-1 (or the pseudogene TRBV3-2) to TRBJ1-5; D may be TRBD1 (5 bases). The CDR3 length is 13 residues. V gave up 1 base and J gave up 10 bases, with 11 bases separating them. Germline CDR1 reads LGHDT; CDR2 reads YNNKEL (reference sequence).

The gene calls are TRBV3-1 (or the pseudogene TRBV3-2) and TRBJ2-3; tentatively, D is TRBD2 (6 bases). V lost 3 bases to trimming and J lost 6 bases, with 7 bases between them. Germline V CDR1 and CDR2: LGHDT, YNNKEL (reference sequence). There are 12 residues in the CDR3. Here the CDR3 DNA reads TGTGCCAGCAGCCAGGCGGGGGATACGCAGTATTTT. Amino acids: CASSQAGDTQYF.

V gene TRBV5-4 combines with J gene TRBJ1-1; 9 nucleotides line up with TRBD1. Germline assignment: CDR1 SGHNT and CDR2 YYREEE (reference sequence). This CDR3 is 15 amino acids long. With 4 bases clipped from V and 1 base from J, the junction kept 5 bases outside the gene matches. CDR3: CASSVRQGENTEAFF. The CDR3 region has the DNA TGTGCCAGCAGCGTCAGACAGGGGGAGAACACTGAAGCTTTCTTT.